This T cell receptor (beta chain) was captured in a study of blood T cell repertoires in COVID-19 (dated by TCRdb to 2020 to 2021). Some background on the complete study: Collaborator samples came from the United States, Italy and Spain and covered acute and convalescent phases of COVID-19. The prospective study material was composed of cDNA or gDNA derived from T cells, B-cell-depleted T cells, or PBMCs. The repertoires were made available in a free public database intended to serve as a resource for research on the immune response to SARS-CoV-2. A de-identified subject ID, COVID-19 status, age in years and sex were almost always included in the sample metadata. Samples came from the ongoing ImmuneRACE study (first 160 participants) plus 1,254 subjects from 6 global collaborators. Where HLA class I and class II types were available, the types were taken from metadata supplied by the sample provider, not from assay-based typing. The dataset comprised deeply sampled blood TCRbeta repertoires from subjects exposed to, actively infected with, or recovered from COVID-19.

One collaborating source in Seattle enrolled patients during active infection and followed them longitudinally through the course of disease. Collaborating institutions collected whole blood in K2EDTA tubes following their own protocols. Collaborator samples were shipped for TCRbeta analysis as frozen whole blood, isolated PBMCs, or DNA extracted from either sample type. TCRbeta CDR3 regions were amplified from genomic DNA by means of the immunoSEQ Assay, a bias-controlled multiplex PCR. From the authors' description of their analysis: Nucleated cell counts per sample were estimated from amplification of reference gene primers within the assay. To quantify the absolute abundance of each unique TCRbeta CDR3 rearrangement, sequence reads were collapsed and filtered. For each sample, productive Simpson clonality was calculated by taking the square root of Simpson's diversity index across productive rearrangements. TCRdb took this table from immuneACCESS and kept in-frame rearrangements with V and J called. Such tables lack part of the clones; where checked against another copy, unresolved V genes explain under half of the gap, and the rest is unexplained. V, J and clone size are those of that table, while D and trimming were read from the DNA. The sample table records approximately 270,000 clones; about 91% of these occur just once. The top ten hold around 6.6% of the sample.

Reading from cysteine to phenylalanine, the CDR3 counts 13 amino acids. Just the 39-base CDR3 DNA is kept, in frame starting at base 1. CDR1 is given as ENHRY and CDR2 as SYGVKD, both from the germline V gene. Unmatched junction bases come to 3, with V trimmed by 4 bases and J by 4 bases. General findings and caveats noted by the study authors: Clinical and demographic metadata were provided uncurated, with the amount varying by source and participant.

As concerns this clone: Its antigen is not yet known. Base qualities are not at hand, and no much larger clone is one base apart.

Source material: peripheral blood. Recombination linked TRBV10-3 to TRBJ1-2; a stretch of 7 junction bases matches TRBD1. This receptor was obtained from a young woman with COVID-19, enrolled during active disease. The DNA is TGTGCCATCAGTGGGAACAGGGGCTATGGCTACACCTTC. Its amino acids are CAISGNRGYGYTF.